The 21 T cell receptor beta chains presented below share a single source sample, sequenced in a study of long-term antiretroviral therapy in people with HIV (dated by TCRdb to between 2021 and 2023). The immunoSEQ hsTCRB v3.0 assay was used at survey level resolution to sequence the TRB variable region. The immuneACCESS repertoire file appears here via TCRdb, limited to in-frame rearrangements. These files lack a portion of the clones; in checked studies, under half of the deficit traces to unresolved V genes, and the cause of the others is not known. This sample comprises about 12,000 clones, over 65% of them detected only once. The ten largest clonotypes hold more than 10% of the sample. The sample was unsorted PBMCs, taken roughly 3 years before starting antiretroviral therapy. All receptors come from a middle-aged man with HIV.

V is TRBV7-2 and J is TRBJ2-1; TRBD2 matches at 12 bases. Trimming at V came to 4 bases and at J to 6 bases, leaving 10 bases not matched to a gene. CDR3 length equals 17 residues. From germline, CDR1 is SGHTA and CDR2 FQGNSA. The CDR3 nucleotides are TGTGCCAGCAGCTCGAGCCCATCTAGCGGGAGGGCCAATGAGCAGTTCTTC. Its translation: CASSSSPSSGRANEQFF.

The chain recombines TRBV7-9 with TRBJ2-7; unclear D gene. The germline gives CDR1 SEHNR, CDR2 FQNEAQ (reference sequence). The CDR3 has 11 amino acids. Trimming pared 2 bases from V and 3 bases from J, leaving 2 bases between. The CDR3 reads CASSLSYEQYF. For the CDR3, the DNA is TGTGCCAGCAGCTTAAGCTACGAGCAGTACTTC.

In nucleotides, the CDR3 is TGTGCCAGCAGTTACCCCTCCGGGACAGGGCGGGGGATGAACACTGAAGCTTTCTTT. Its protein is CASSYPSGTGRGMNTEAFF. The chain couples TRBV27 to TRBJ1-1; 9 bases match TRBD1. The junction had 15 bases not matched to a gene; V was cut back by 4 bases and J by 0 bases. CDR1 MNHEY and CDR2 SMNVEV come from the germline V gene (reference sequence). This CDR3 has 19 residues.

The rearrangement links TRBV6-4 to TRBJ2-2, with D maybe TRBD2 (5 bases). Trimming removed 3 bases at V and 3 bases at J, with 5 bases between. Looked up from germline, CDR1 is MRHNA and CDR2 is SNTAGT. The CDR3 loop spans 13 amino acids. In DNA form, the CDR3 reads TGTGCCAGCAGTGAGCGGGACACCGGGGAGCTGTTTTTT. It translates to CASSERDTGELFF.

This clone was seen only a few times. The genes are TRBV19 and TRBJ2-7; D possibly corresponds to TRBD1 (5 bases). The CDR3 length is 13 residues. Germline V gene data show CDR1 as LNHDA and CDR2 as SQIVND (reference sequence). The V end lost 3 bases, the J end lost 4 bases, and 10 bases lay between the germline ends. The CDR3 nucleotides are TGTGCCAGTAGTATTGGGGCACCTTACGAGCAGTACTTC. Protein sequence: CASSIGAPYEQYF.

The chain employs TRBV29-1 and TRBJ2-7, with 8 positions matching TRBD2. Germline V CDR1 and CDR2: SQVTM, ANQGSEA. The CDR3 is 13 amino acids. V lost 5 bases and J lost 9; bases outside the gene matches: 12. The CDR3 sequence: CSVTLSGSGGQYF. In nucleotides, the CDR3 is TGCAGCGTTACTCTAAGCGGGAGCGGGGGGCAGTACTTC.

The V gene is TRBV30, the J gene TRBJ1-2, with D uncertain. V dropped 4 bases and J dropped 11 bases, with 26 bases sitting between them. The CDR3 totals 15 residues. Germline V gene sequence: CDR1 GTSNPN, CDR2 SVGIG (reference sequence). In DNA form, the CDR3 reads TGTGCCTGGACGAGGGCCAAAGGAGGCTACACGGGTTACACCTTC. Residues: CAWTRAKGGYTGYTF.

The V and J genes are TRBV5-4 and TRBJ1-2; D possibly corresponds to TRBD1 (5 bases). This CDR3 contains 12 residues. Trimming removed 2 bases from V and 7 bases from J, with 9 bases in between. Germline V gene lookup returns CDR1 SGHNT and CDR2 YYREEE (reference sequence). The CDR3 region is CASSFPGAGYTF. CDR3 nucleotide sequence: TGTGCCAGCAGCTTCCCCGGGGCTGGCTACACCTTC.

The chain employs TRBV7-3 and TRBJ1-2; 7 nucleotides align to TRBD1. Per germline, CDR1 SGHTA and CDR2 FQGTGA. With 1 base clipped from V and 8 bases from J, the junction kept 4 bases outside the gene matches. This CDR3 contains 13 residues. The CDR3 spells CASSLRQGEGYTF. The CDR3 DNA follows: TGTGCCAGCAGCTTAAGACAGGGAGAAGGCTACACCTTC. The complete variable domain, with remaining parts taken from reference TRBV7-3 and TRBJ1-2, reads GAGVSQTPSNKVTEKGKYVELRCDPISGHTALYWYRQSLGQGPEFLIYFQGTGAADDSGLPNDRFFAVRPEGSVSTLKIQRTERGDSAVYLCASSLRQGEGYTFGSGTRLTVV.

Only a few counts were recorded for this clone. The V and J genes are TRBV27 and TRBJ2-7; D gene unclear. V was pared by 8 bases and J by 3 bases, with 11 bases between. This CDR3 has 12 residues. The germline CDR1 and CDR2 sequences are MNHEY and SMNVEV (reference sequence). CDR3 sequence: CASSKGNYEQYF. Here the CDR3 DNA reads TGTGCCAGCTCTAAAGGCAACTACGAGCAGTACTTC.

This clone rates as medium-sized (0.01 to 0.1%). The chain joins TRBV28 to TRBJ2-5, with a possible D match to TRBD2 (5 bases). The length of the CDR3 is 15 residues. Germline-derived CDR1 and CDR2 are MDHEN and SYDVKM. V was pared by 2 bases and J by 3 bases, with 13 bases between. The DNA for the CDR3 is TGTGCCAGCAGTTTAATTAGCGTCCTGGAAGAGACCCAGTACTTC. This codes for CASSLISVLEETQYF.

The V and J genes are TRBV4-3 and TRBJ1-2, with 8 bases fitting TRBD1. V lost 6 bases and J lost 4; bases outside the gene matches: 13. The CDR3 sequence is 16 residues long. Germline V gene data show CDR1 as LGHNA and CDR2 as YSLEER. In nucleotides, the CDR3 is TGCGCCAGCAGTCGATTTGGGACAGGAGATTCCTATGGCTACACCTTC. It encodes CASSRFGTGDSYGYTF.

V gene TRBV9 combines with J gene TRBJ2-2, with D possibly called TRBD1 or TRBD2 (5 bases each). V was trimmed by 3 bases and J by 6 bases, leaving 12 bases between them. The germline V gene has CDR1 SGDLS and CDR2 YYNGEE. This CDR3 contains 14 residues. CDR3 DNA: TGTGCCAGCAGCGAACCGGGACCCGCCGGGGAGCTGTTTTTT. Protein product: CASSEPGPAGELFF.

V gene TRBV13 combines with J gene TRBJ2-3, with TRBD2 identical over 10 bases. With V trimmed by 3 bases and J by 4 bases, 19 bases remained unmatched. Per the germline V gene, CDR1 is PRHDT and CDR2 is FYEKMQ (reference sequence). The CDR3 has 20 residues. The CDR3 DNA sequence: TGTGCCAGCAGCTTTGGTCAGGGGGCGCTTACTAGCGGGGCGGCAGATACGCAGTATTTT. Translating it yields CASSFGQGALTSGAADTQYF.

The rearrangement links TRBV9 to TRBJ2-1; possibly TRBD1 for D (6 bases). CDR3 length: 16 residues. The V gene's germline CDR1 is SGDLS and CDR2 YYNGEE. Between the trimmed V and J ends, which lost 2 bases and 1 base, there was a span of 13 bases. The DNA for the CDR3 is TGTGCCAGCAGCGTGGAGGACAGACAATCCTACAATGAGCAGTTCTTC. This gives the protein CASSVEDRQSYNEQFF.

V usage is TRBV4-1 and J usage is TRBJ2-7; a weak D match, TRBD2 (6 bases). The V end lost 1 base, the J end lost 1 base, and 14 bases lay between the germline ends. CDR1 and CDR2 (germline): MGHRA, YSYEKL. CDR3 length: 16 residues. The DNA of the CDR3 is TGCGCCAGCAGCCAAGGGAGGGGCGGGGTGTCCTACGAGCAGTACTTC. Encoded protein: CASSQGRGGVSYEQYF.

V and J are TRBV6-6 and TRBJ1-1; D is ambiguous. The CDR3 contains 15 residues. Per germline, CDR1 MNHNY and CDR2 SVGAGI (reference sequence). V was clipped by 2 bases and J by 1 base, with 11 bases between them. The chain's CDR3 is CASSYRRRRNTEAFF. CDR3 sequence (DNA): TGTGCCAGCAGTTACCGGCGACGCCGGAACACTGAAGCTTTCTTT.

The chain combines TRBV7-2 with TRBJ2-1; no firm D call. Germline V CDR1 and CDR2: SGHTA, FQGNSA. CDR3 length: 13 residues. V gave up 5 bases and J gave up 6 bases, with 11 bases separating them. For the CDR3, the DNA is TGTGCCAGCAGCCCTGGGTCAGTCAATGAGCAGTTCTTC. It translates to CASSPGSVNEQFF. Filled out from reference TRBV7-2 and TRBJ2-1, the complete variable domain reads GAGVSQSPSNKVTEKGKDVELRCDPISGHTALYWYRQSLGQGLEFLIYFQGNSAPDKSGLPSDRFSAERTGGSVSTLTIQRTQQEDSAVYLCASSPGSVNEQFFGPGTRLTVL.

The J gene is TRBJ2-7, the V gene TRBV5-6; tentative D call: TRBD1 (5 bases). CDR1 and CDR2 (germline): SGHDT, YYEEEE. Trimming pared 1 base from V and 0 bases from J, leaving 14 bases between. The CDR3 sequence is 16 residues long. CDR3 residues: CASSLWGGLSSYEQYF. The CDR3 DNA sequence: TGTGCCAGCAGCTTGTGGGGCGGCCTTAGCTCCTACGAGCAGTACTTC.

The chain links TRBV25-1 to TRBJ1-5; 9 bases fit TRBD1. CDR1 and CDR2 from the germline V gene are MGHDK and SYGVNS. Unmatched junction bases numbered 8, after V lost 5 bases and J lost 3 bases. The CDR3 runs 16 residues. CDR3 nucleotide sequence: TGTGCCAGCAGTCCAGGGACAGGGCGCCACAATCAGCCCCAGCATTTT. This codes for CASSPGTGRHNQPQHF.

The genes are TRBV27 and TRBJ1-4, with D tentatively TRBD1 (5 bases). Per germline, CDR1 MNHEY and CDR2 SMNVEV (reference sequence). The CDR3 consists of 15 residues. V was shortened by 8 bases and J by 5 bases, with 18 bases between the two germline ends. The CDR3 loop is CASGPFWGGNEKLFF. DNA for the CDR3: TGTGCCAGCGGACCTTTTTGGGGGGGGAATGAAAAACTGTTTTTT.